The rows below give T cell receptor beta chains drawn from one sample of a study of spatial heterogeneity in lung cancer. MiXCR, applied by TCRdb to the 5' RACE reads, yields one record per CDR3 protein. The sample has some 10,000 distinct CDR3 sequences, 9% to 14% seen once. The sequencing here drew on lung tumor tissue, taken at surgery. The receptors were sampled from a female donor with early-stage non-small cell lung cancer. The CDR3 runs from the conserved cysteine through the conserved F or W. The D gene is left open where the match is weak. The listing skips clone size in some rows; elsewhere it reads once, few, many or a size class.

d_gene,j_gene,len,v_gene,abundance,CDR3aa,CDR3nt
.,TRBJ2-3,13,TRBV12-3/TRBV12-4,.,CASSVRGLDTQYF,TGTGCCAGCAGTGTCAGGGGTTTAGATACGCAGTATTTT
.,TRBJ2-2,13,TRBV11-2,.,CASSPSGGRELFF,TGTGCCAGCAGCCCCTCGGGTGGCCGGGAGCTGTTTTTT
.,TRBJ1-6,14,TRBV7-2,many,CASSSRGSTSPLHF,TGTGCCAGCAGCTCCAGGGGCTCGACTTCACCCCTCCACTTT
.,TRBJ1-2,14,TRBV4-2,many,CASSQADRNNGYTF,TGTGCCAGCAGCCAAGCCGACAGGAATAATGGCTACACCTTC
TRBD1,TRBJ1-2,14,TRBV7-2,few,CATTGDRGNYGYTF,TGTGCCACCACGGGGGACAGGGGTAACTATGGCTACACCTTC
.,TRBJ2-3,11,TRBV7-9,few,CASSLENTQYF,TGTGCCAGCAGCTTAGAAAATACGCAGTATTTT
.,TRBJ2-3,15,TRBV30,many,CAWSGQNFFTDTQYF,TGTGCCTGGAGTGGCCAGAACTTTTTCACAGATACGCAGTATTTT
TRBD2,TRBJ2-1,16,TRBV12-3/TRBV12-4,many,CASSAPGLLLSNEQFF,TGTGCCAGCAGTGCCCCGGGACTACTGTTAAGCAATGAGCAGTTCTTC
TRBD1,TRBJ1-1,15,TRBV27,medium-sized,CASSPGQGLVTEAFF,TGTGCCAGCAGTCCCGGACAGGGCTTGGTCACTGAAGCTTTCTTT
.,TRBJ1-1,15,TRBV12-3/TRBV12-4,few,CASSYRREMNTEAFF,TGTGCCAGCAGCTACCGACGGGAGATGAACACTGAAGCTTTCTTT
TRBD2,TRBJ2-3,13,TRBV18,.,CAVGRGVTDTQYF,TGTGCAGTCGGACGGGGGGTAACAGATACGCAGTATTTT
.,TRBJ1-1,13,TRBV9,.,CASSVDSGTEAFF,TGTGCCAGCAGCGTAGACTCGGGGACAGAAGCTTTCTTT
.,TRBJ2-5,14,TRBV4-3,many,CASSQDPAVGTQYF,TGCGCCAGCAGCCAAGACCCAGCGGTTGGGACCCAGTACTTC
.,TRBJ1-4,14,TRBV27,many,CASSPWRVESKLFF,TGTGCCAGCAGTCCATGGAGAGTCGAATCAAAACTGTTTTTT
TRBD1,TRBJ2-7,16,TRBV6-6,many,CASSYSGTGEIYEQYF,TGTGCCAGCAGTTACTCTGGGACAGGGGAAATCTACGAGCAGTACTTC
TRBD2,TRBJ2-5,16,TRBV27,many,CASSLFPTSGSETQYF,TGTGCCAGCAGTTTATTCCCGACTAGCGGGAGTGAGACCCAGTACTTC
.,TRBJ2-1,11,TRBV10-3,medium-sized,CAISELDEQFF,TGTGCCATCAGCGAACTGGATGAGCAGTTCTTC
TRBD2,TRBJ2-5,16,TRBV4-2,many,CASSQGSGGVRETQYF,TGTGCCAGCAGCCAAGGAAGCGGGGGGGTTCGAGAGACCCAGTACTTC
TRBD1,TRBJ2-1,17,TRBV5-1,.,CASRANRDSISYNEQFF,TGCGCCAGCAGGGCAAACCGGGACAGTATCTCCTACAATGAGCAGTTCTTC
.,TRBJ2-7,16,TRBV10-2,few,CASSEAGRLSSYEQYF,TGCGCCAGCAGTGAGGCGGGACGTCTGAGCTCCTACGAGCAGTACTTC
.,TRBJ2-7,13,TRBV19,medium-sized,CASSMMTASEQYF,TGTGCCAGTAGTATGATGACAGCCTCCGAGCAGTACTTC
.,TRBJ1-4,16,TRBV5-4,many,CATSLGGPGTNEKLFF,TGTGCCACCTCCTTGGGTGGGCCGGGGACTAATGAAAAACTGTTTTTT
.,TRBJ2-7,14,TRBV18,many,CASSPLNDRYEQYF,TGTGCCAGCTCACCCCTAAATGATCGCTACGAGCAGTACTTC
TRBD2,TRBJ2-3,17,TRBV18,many,CASSPPTGGRSTDTQYF,TGTGCCAGCTCACCACCGACGGGAGGGAGGAGCACAGATACGCAGTATTTT
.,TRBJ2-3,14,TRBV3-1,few,CASSQQGGTDTQYF,TGTGCCAGCAGCCAACAGGGGGGGACAGATACGCAGTATTTT
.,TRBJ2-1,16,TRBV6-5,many,CASSIKTTGAASEQFF,TGTGCCAGCAGTATTAAAACGACGGGGGCAGCCAGCGAGCAGTTCTTC
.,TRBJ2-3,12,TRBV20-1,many,CSARWGTDTQYF,TGCAGTGCTAGATGGGGGACAGATACGCAGTATTTT
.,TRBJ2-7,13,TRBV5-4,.,CASRIQGQSVQYF,TGTGCCAGCAGAATACAGGGTCAGTCGGTACAGTACTTC
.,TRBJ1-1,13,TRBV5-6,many,CASTWTGGELAFF,TGTGCCAGCACCTGGACTGGGGGCGAGTTAGCTTTCTTT
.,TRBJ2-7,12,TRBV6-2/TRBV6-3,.,CASSDPLGEQYF,TGTGCCAGCAGTGACCCCCTGGGGGAGCAGTACTTC
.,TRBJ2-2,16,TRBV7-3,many,CASSPGGSGSTGELFF,TGTGCCAGCAGCCCTGGGGGGTCAGGGAGCACCGGGGAGCTGTTTTTT